Listed below are T cell receptor beta chains from one sample, sequenced in a study of brain T cells in children with intractable seizures. Sequenced by immunoSEQ multiplex PCR; TCRdb stores in-frame clones only, minus some. The table records around 100,000 clones, 85% to 95% of them present only once. The source was peripheral blood, collected at surgery. Every receptor here comes from a boy in the first two years of life with hemimegalencephaly and intractable seizures. CDR3s include the opening cysteine and the closing phenylalanine or tryptophan. D genes are given only for firm matches. Part of the rows lack a size; the others show once, few, many or a class for expanded clones.

j_call clone_size d_call v_call cdr3_aa cdr3_nt
TRBJ1-5 - TRBD1 TRBV7-8 CASSAGQGNQPQHF TGTGCCAGCAGCGCGGGACAGGGGAATCAGCCCCAGCATTTT
TRBJ2-1 - TRBD2 TRBV30 CAWKASGSYNEQFF TGTGCCTGGAAGGCTAGCGGGAGCTACAATGAGCAGTTCTTC
TRBJ1-6 - - TRBV6-1 CASSEHRDNSPLHF TGTGCCAGCAGTGAACACAGGGACAATTCACCCCTCCACTTT
TRBJ1-1 - - TRBV6-2/TRBV6-3 CASSLPGVTEAFF TGTGCCAGCAGTCTCCCAGGGGTGACTGAAGCTTTCTTT
TRBJ2-1 - TRBD2 TRBV7-9 CASSRTSGRLNEQFF TGTGCCAGCAGCCGGACTAGCGGGAGATTAAATGAGCAGTTCTTC
TRBJ2-7 - - TRBV6-5 CASTETLAYEQYF TGTGCCAGCACCGAGACCCTGGCGTACGAGCAGTACTTC
TRBJ2-7 - - TRBV18 CASSLLPRAGSYEQYF TGTGCCAGCTCACTTCTCCCCAGGGCAGGCTCCTACGAGCAGTACTTC
TRBJ2-3 - - TRBV5-1 CASSPLGANLRTDTQYF TGCGCCAGCAGCCCACTCGGGGCCAACCTCCGCACAGATACGCAGTATTTT
TRBJ1-1 - - TRBV5-4 CASSPGGANTEAFF TGTGCCAGCAGCCCAGGAGGGGCGAACACTGAAGCTTTCTTT
TRBJ2-7 once - TRBV3-1/TRBV3-2 CASSQGASSEQYF TGTGCCAGCAGCCAAGGGGCTAGCTCCGAGCAGTACTTC
TRBJ2-5 - TRBD2 TRBV30 CAWRLAGGAWTQYF TGTGCCTGGAGGCTAGCGGGGGGAGCTTGGACCCAGTACTTC
TRBJ1-2 - TRBD1 TRBV6-5 CASRRTGRDTF TGTGCCAGCAGACGGACAGGACGGGACACCTTC
TRBJ2-1 - TRBD2 TRBV19 CATGTSGNEQFF TGTGCCACCGGGACTAGCGGCAATGAGCAGTTCTTC
TRBJ1-6 few - TRBV3-1/TRBV3-2 CASSQGSWGSPLHF TGTGCCAGCAGCCAAGGGTCGTGGGGATCACCCCTCCACTTT
TRBJ1-3 - TRBD1 TRBV5-3 CARSQTGEVDTIYF TGTGCCAGAAGCCAGACAGGGGAAGTAGACACCATATATTTT
TRBJ1-2 once - TRBV11-2 CASSLDFPGRGGYTF TGTGCCAGCAGCTTAGATTTTCCAGGGAGAGGTGGCTACACCTTC
TRBJ2-7 - TRBD2 TRBV27 CASRAGTSLYEQYF TGTGCCAGCAGGGCGGGGACTAGCCTCTACGAGCAGTACTTC
TRBJ1-2 - - TRBV19 CASRPTAWGNYGYTF TGTGCCAGTAGACCAACGGCTTGGGGTAACTATGGCTACACCTTC
TRBJ2-1 - TRBD2 TRBV7-2 CASSLTAGASYNEQFF TGTGCCAGCAGCTTAACTGCGGGAGCGTCCTACAATGAGCAGTTCTTC
TRBJ2-7 few - TRBV27 CASSFTGRFYEQYF TGTGCCAGCAGTTTCACAGGTCGATTCTACGAGCAGTACTTC
TRBJ1-4 - TRBD1 TRBV9 CASSPYRGGEKLFF TGTGCCAGCAGCCCATACAGGGGGGGTGAAAAACTGTTTTTT
TRBJ2-7 - - TRBV10-3 CATKEGAGAYEQYF TGTGCCACCAAAGAGGGTGCAGGGGCCTACGAGCAGTACTTC
TRBJ1-5 - - TRBV5-6 CASSLGPDKKDQPQHF TGTGCCAGCAGCTTAGGGCCGGACAAGAAAGATCAGCCCCAGCATTTT
TRBJ2-7 - TRBD2 TRBV28 CATCWTSGPYEQYF TGTGCCACCTGTTGGACTAGCGGCCCCTACGAGCAGTACTTC
TRBJ2-5 - TRBD2 TRBV7-9 CASSTPSGRGETQYF TGTGCCAGCAGCACCCCTAGCGGGAGAGGAGAGACCCAGTACTTC
TRBJ2-1 - - TRBV20-1 CSAPSYNKQFF TGCAGTGCCCCGAGCTACAATAAGCAGTTCTTC
TRBJ1-6 - TRBD1 TRBV27 CASSPFRQGANSPLHF TGTGCCAGCAGTCCTTTTCGACAGGGGGCTAATTCACCCCTCCACTTT
TRBJ2-7 - - TRBV4-2 CASSPLGFSYEQYF TGTGCCAGCAGCCCCCTGGGATTCTCCTACGAGCAGTACTTC
TRBJ2-2 - - TRBV19 CASSMMGDLNTGELFF TGTGCCAGTAGTATGATGGGGGACCTGAACACCGGGGAGCTGTTTTTT
TRBJ2-1 - - TRBV5-5 CASSLVGLTYNEQFF TGTGCCAGCAGCTTGGTGGGGCTGACTTACAATGAGCAGTTCTTC
TRBJ2-7 once - TRBV5-1 CASSLTRYEQYF TGCGCCAGCAGCTTGACTCGATACGAGCAGTACTTC
TRBJ1-1 - TRBD1 TRBV5-6 CASSFRGQGGTEAFF TGTGCCAGCAGCTTCCGGGGACAGGGAGGAACTGAAGCTTTCTTT
TRBJ2-7 - - TRBV6-6 CASSKTPWADEQYF TGTGCCAGCAGCAAAACTCCTTGGGCGGACGAGCAGTACTTC
TRBJ2-1 - - TRBV6-2/TRBV6-3 CASSYYIRLAGYNEQFF TGTGCCAGCAGTTACTATATCCGGCTAGCCGGCTACAATGAGCAGTTCTTC
TRBJ2-3 - - TRBV27 CASSPTSGTDTQYF TGTGCCAGCAGTCCGACGAGCGGCACAGATACGCAGTATTTT
TRBJ2-5 once - TRBV9 CASSVGTERRETQYF TGTGCCAGCAGCGTAGGAACGGAAAGGAGAGAGACCCAGTACTTC
TRBJ2-1 - - TRBV5-1 CASSLERFRGEQFF TGCGCCAGCAGCTTGGAGAGGTTTAGGGGTGAGCAGTTCTTC
TRBJ1-1 - - TRBV28 CASSSPGWTEAFF TGTGCCAGCAGCTCCCCCGGGTGGACTGAAGCTTTCTTT
TRBJ1-2 - - TRBV10-3 CAISEVGLPYGYTF TGTGCCATCAGTGAGGTCGGCTTACCCTATGGCTACACCTTC